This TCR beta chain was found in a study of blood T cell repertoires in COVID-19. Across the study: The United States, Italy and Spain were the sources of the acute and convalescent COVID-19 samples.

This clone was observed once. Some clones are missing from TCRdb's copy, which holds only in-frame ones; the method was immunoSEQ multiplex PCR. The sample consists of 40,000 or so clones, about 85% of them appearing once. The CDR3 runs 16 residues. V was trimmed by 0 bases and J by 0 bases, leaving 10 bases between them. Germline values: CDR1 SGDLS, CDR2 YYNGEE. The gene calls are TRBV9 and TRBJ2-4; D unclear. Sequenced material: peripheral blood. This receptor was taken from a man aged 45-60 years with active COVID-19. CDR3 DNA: TGTGCCAGCAGCGTAGATCCTCTTGTAGCCAAAAACATTCAGTACTTC. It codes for CASSVDPLVAKNIQYF.